This T cell receptor beta chain was profiled in a study of blood T cell repertoires in COVID-19. Only in-frame clones appear in the TCRdb table, and some are missing; sequencing was by immunoSEQ multiplex PCR. The sample yields some 130,000 clones, 86% seen once. Which cohort a participant joined came from the clinical history participants gave. Recovered status in Cohort 3 required two negative PCRs, clearance, or symptom resolution. The CDR3 is 14 residues long. The ends were cut back, 0 bases at V and 8 bases at J, with 11 bases in the middle. The germline V gene encodes CDR1 SGDLS and CDR2 YYNGEE.

V usage is TRBV9 and J usage is TRBJ1-4; tentative D call: TRBD1 (5 bases). The TCR sequence derives from a woman in her 50s who had recovered from COVID-19. The material sequenced was PBMCs or T cells enriched from blood (not recorded which). The CDR3 DNA follows: TGTGCCAGCAGCGTAGGAGGGAGGGACGAAAAACTGTTTTTT. Amino acid sequence: CASSVGGRDEKLFF. Variable domain in full (rest from reference TRBV9 and TRBJ1-4): DSGVTQTPKHLITATGQRVTLRCSPRSGDLSVYWYQQSLDQGLQFLIQYYNGEERAKGNILERFSAQQFPDLHSELNLSSLELGDSALYFCASSVGGRDEKLFFGSGTQLSVL.